This T cell receptor (beta chain) was captured in a study of blood T cells in healthy people across ages. In its sample, this clonotype was seen many times. This CDR3 has 14 residues. With 1 base clipped from V and 7 bases from J, the junction kept 7 bases outside the gene matches. Germline assignment: CDR1 SGHTA and CDR2 FQGNSA. Primers used in a second PCR of about 6 to 11 cycles were a sample-barcoded 5' primer and a J-beta primer mix. The authors tagged each cDNA molecule using a template-switch adaptor with 12 random nucleotides. TCRdb reprocessed the 5' RACE reads via MiXCR and lists one record per CDR3 protein. The sample gives 600,000 to 650,000 distinct CDR3 sequences, 58% of which show up once; about two fifths is in the top ten.

Sequences were obtained from blood. The receptor was isolated from a man in his sixties in good health. The genes are TRBV7-2 and TRBJ2-7, with 7 bases aligning to TRBD2. Written as DNA, the CDR3 is TGTGCCAGCAGCTTAGTTTCCAGCGGGGTTGAGCAGTACTTC. This translates into CASSLVSSGVEQYF.